Listed below are T cell receptor beta chains from one sample, sequenced in a study of OX40 agonist ivuxolimab in advanced cancers. The repertoire was sequenced with immunoSEQ multiplex PCR; TCRdb's copy has only in-frame clones and lacks some. The data hold 65,000 to 95,000 clones, with about 88% observed a single time. The sequenced sample was CD4+ or CD8+ T cells sorted from blood, obtained in a trial of the OX40 agonist ivuxolimab. Receptors were obtained from an adult with an advanced solid tumor such as melanoma, head and neck, liver or kidney cancer. CDR3s include the opening cysteine and the closing phenylalanine or tryptophan. The D gene is left open where the match is weak. Not all rows give a size; the values are once, few, many and, for expanded clones, a class.

size: NA
D: NA
V: TRBV2
length: 12
J: TRBJ1-1
DNA: TGTGCCAGCAGGGGAGAAGTGTCTGAAGCTTTCTTT
CDR3: CASRGEVSEAFF

size: NA
D: TRBD1
V: TRBV27
length: 16
J: TRBJ2-7
DNA: TGTGCCAGCAGTACCCGGGGTAGGGGGCTGTCCTACGAGCAGTACTTC
CDR3: CASSTRGRGLSYEQYF

size: NA
D: TRBD1
V: TRBV7-9
length: 15
J: TRBJ1-4
DNA: TGTGCCAGCAGCCCATTTAGACAGGGGAATGAAAAACTGTTTTTT
CDR3: CASSPFRQGNEKLFF

size: NA
D: NA
V: TRBV5-4
length: 15
J: TRBJ2-3
DNA: TGTGCCAGCAGCTTTGAGGGGGATCGCACAGATACGCAGTATTTT
CDR3: CASSFEGDRTDTQYF

size: NA
D: NA
V: TRBV5-1
length: 16
J: TRBJ2-4
DNA: TGCGCCAGCGGTTCGGGTACAACGGCAGCCAAAAACATTCAGTACTTC
CDR3: CASGSGTTAAKNIQYF

size: NA
D: NA
V: TRBV2
length: 13
J: TRBJ1-5
DNA: TGTGCCAGCGGGCAGCAAGGCAATCAGCCCCAGCATTTT
CDR3: CASGQQGNQPQHF

size: NA
D: NA
V: TRBV5-1
length: 13
J: TRBJ2-5
DNA: TGCGCCAGCAGCGAACCAGGCAAAGAGACCCAGTACTTC
CDR3: CASSEPGKETQYF

size: NA
D: NA
V: TRBV15
length: 16
J: TRBJ2-2
DNA: TGTGCCACCAGCAGAGATAGGGGGGGCGGCGGCGGGGAGCTGTTTTTT
CDR3: CATSRDRGGGGGELFF

size: NA
D: TRBD1
V: TRBV19
length: 15
J: TRBJ1-5
DNA: TGTGCCAGTAGCGACCAGGGGGCAGCCAATCAGCCCCAGCATTTT
CDR3: CASSDQGAANQPQHF

size: NA
D: TRBD1
V: TRBV5-1
length: 15
J: TRBJ1-1
DNA: TGCGCCAGCAGCCCCCCCGACAGGGTGAACACTGAAGCTTTCTTT
CDR3: CASSPPDRVNTEAFF

size: NA
D: NA
V: TRBV6-5
length: 15
J: TRBJ2-1
DNA: TGTGCCAGCAGTTACTCGGAAGGGATCGGCAATGAGCAGTTCTTC
CDR3: CASSYSEGIGNEQFF

size: NA
D: NA
V: TRBV19
length: 13
J: TRBJ1-4
DNA: TGTGCCAGTAAGAGGTCAGATAATGAAAAACTGTTTTTT
CDR3: CASKRSDNEKLFF

size: NA
D: NA
V: TRBV7-8
length: 12
J: TRBJ2-7
DNA: TGTGCCAGCAGCTTAGCGACCCACGAGCAGTACTTC
CDR3: CASSLATHEQYF

size: NA
D: NA
V: TRBV11-2
length: 15
J: TRBJ2-1
DNA: TGTGCCAGCAGCCGAACTAGGGGGATTTACAATGAGCAGTTCTTC
CDR3: CASSRTRGIYNEQFF

size: NA
D: NA
V: TRBV6-5
length: 13
J: TRBJ1-5
DNA: TGTGCCAGCAGTGGGGGAGTCAATCAGCCCCAGCATTTT
CDR3: CASSGGVNQPQHF

size: once
D: NA
V: TRBV27
length: 14
J: TRBJ2-5
DNA: TGTGCCAGCAGTCCCCCTCCCGGGTCGGTGACCCAGTACTTC
CDR3: CASSPPPGSVTQYF

size: NA
D: NA
V: TRBV5-1
length: 15
J: TRBJ1-4
DNA: TGCGCCAGCAGCCCCACGACGGGCGTTGGGGAAAAACTGTTTTTT
CDR3: CASSPTTGVGEKLFF

size: NA
D: NA
V: TRBV6-1
length: 15
J: TRBJ1-4
DNA: TGTGCCAGCAGTGCCACAGGGATCTCTAATGAAAAACTGTTTTTT
CDR3: CASSATGISNEKLFF

size: NA
D: NA
V: TRBV5-1
length: 13
J: TRBJ2-7
DNA: TGCGCCAGCAGCATCGACAGACCCTACGAGCAGTACTTC
CDR3: CASSIDRPYEQYF

size: NA
D: TRBD2
V: TRBV4-2
length: 16
J: TRBJ2-1
DNA: TGTGCCAGCAGCCCTCTGGCGGGGGTGAAACTTAATGAGCAGTTCTTC
CDR3: CASSPLAGVKLNEQFF

size: few
D: TRBD1
V: TRBV19
length: 15
J: TRBJ1-1
DNA: TGTGCCAGTAGTAATTTGGGGACAGGGAACACTGAAGCTTTCTTT
CDR3: CASSNLGTGNTEAFF